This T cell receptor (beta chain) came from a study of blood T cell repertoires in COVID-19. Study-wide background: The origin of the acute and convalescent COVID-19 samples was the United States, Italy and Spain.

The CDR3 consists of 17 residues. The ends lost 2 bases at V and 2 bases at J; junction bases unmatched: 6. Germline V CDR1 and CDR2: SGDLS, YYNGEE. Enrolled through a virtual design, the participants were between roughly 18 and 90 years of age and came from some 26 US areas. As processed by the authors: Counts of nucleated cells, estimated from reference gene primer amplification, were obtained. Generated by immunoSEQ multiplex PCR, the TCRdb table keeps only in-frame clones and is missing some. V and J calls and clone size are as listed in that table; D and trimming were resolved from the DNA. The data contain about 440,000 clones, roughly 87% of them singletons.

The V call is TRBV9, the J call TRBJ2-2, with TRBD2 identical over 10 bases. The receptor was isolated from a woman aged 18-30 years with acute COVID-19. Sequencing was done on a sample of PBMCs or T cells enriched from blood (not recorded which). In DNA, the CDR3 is TGTGCCAGCAGCGTTCACCTAGCGGGAGCTAACACCGGGGAGCTGTTTTTT. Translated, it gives CASSVHLAGANTGELFF.